This T cell receptor beta chain was observed in a study of cytomegalovirus exposure and HLA in healthy donors. With 60 Vbeta and 13 Jbeta primers, the PCR was carried out. Clones were sequenced by immunoSEQ multiplex PCR, and TCRdb holds only the in-frame ones, with some missing. The sample comprises about 120,000 clones, 60% to 85% of which are singletons, and about 3.5% rests with the top ten. Looked up from germline, CDR1 is MNHEY and CDR2 is SVGAGI. Trimming pared 0 bases from V and 3 bases from J, leaving 4 bases between. The CDR3 totals 13 residues. The sample holds one count of this clone. The sequence was obtained from a woman aged 25 to 45 in good health and CMV-seropositive. The genes are TRBV6-5 and TRBJ2-3, with D unresolved. The sample was PBMCs. The CDR3 region has the DNA TGTGCCAGCAGTTACTCCTTTACAGATACGCAGTATTTT. This codes for CASSYSFTDTQYF.